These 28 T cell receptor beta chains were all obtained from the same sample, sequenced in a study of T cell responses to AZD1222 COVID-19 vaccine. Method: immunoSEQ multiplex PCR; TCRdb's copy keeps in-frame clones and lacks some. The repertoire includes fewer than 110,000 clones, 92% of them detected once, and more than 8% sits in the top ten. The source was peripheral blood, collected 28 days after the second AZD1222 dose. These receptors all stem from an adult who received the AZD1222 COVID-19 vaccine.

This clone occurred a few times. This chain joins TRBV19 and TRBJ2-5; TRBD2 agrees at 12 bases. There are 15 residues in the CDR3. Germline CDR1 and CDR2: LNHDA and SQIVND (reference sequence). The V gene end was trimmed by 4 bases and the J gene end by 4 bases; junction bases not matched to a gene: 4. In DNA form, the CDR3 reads TGTGCCAGTAGTACTAGCGGGAGGGCCGGAGAGACCCAGTACTTC. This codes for CASSTSGRAGETQYF.

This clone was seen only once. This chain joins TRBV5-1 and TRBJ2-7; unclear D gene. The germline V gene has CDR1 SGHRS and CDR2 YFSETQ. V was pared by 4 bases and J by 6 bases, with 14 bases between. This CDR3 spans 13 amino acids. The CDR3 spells CASSPFGLGEQYF. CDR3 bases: TGCGCCAGCAGCCCATTCGGTTTGGGCGAGCAGTACTTC.

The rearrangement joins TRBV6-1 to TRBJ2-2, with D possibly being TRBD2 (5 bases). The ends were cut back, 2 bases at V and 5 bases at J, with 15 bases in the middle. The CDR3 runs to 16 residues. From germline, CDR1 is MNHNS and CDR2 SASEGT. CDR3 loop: CASSERRQVRTGELFF. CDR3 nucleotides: TGTGCCAGCAGTGAAAGGAGGCAGGTCAGGACCGGGGAGCTGTTTTTT.

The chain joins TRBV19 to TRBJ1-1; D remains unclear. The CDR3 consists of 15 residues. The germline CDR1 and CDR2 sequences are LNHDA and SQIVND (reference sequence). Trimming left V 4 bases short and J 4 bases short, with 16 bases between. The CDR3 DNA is TGTGCCAGTAGTAGCCGATCAGATTGGGTCACTGAAGCTTTCTTT. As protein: CASSSRSDWVTEAFF.

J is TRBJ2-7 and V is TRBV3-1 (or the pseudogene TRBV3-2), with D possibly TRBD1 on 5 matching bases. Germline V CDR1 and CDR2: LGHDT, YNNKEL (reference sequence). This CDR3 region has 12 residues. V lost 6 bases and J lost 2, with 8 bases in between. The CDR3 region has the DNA TGTGCCAGCAGGACAGTTCCCTACGAGCAGTACTTC. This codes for CASRTVPYEQYF.

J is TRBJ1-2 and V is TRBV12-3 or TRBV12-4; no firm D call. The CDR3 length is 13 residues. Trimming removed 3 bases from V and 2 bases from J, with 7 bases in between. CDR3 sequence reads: CASSFGLNYGYTF. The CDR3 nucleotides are TGTGCCAGCAGTTTTGGCCTCAACTATGGCTACACCTTC.

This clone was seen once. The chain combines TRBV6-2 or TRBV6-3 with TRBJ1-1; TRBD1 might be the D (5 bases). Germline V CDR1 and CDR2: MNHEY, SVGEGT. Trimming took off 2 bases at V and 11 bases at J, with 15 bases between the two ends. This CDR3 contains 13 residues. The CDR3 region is CASSYTSRGMAFF. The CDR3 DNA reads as TGTGCCAGCAGTTACACCTCGCGGGGGATGGCTTTCTTT.

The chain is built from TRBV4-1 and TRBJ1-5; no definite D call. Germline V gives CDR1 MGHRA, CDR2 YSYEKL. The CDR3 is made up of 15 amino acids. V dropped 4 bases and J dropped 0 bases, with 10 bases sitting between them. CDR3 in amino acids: CASSPLRDSNQPQHF. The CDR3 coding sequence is TGCGCCAGCAGCCCCCTCCGGGATAGCAATCAGCCCCAGCATTTT.

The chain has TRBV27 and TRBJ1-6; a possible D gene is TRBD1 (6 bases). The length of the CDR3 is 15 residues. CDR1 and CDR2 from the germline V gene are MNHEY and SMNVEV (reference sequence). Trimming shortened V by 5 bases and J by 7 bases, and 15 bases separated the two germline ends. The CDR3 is CASSQGQSRNSPLHF. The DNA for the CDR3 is TGTGCCAGCAGTCAGGGACAATCGAGGAATTCACCCCTCCACTTT.

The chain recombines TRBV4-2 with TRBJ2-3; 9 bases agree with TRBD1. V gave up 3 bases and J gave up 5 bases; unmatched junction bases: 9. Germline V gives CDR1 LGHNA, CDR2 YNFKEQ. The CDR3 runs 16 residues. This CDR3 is CASSHRDRDWGDTQYF. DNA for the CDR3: TGTGCCAGCAGCCACCGGGACAGGGATTGGGGAGATACGCAGTATTTT.

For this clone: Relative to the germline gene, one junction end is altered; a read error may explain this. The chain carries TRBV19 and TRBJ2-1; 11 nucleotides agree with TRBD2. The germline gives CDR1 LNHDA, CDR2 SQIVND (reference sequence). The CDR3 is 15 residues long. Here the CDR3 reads CASSTSGSWSNEQFF. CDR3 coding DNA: TGTGCCAGCAGTACTAGCGGGAGTTGGTCCAATGAGCAGTTCTTC.

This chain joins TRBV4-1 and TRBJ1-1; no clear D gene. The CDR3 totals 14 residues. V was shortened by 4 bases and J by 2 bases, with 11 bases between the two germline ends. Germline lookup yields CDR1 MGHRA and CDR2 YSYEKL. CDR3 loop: CASSLGELNTEAFF. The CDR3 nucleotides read TGCGCCAGCAGCCTCGGTGAACTAAACACTGAAGCTTTCTTT.

The CDR3 loop reads CSVPGQGANTEAFF. The DNA of the CDR3 is TGCAGCGTGCCGGGACAGGGCGCTAACACTGAAGCTTTCTTT. The chain recombines TRBV29-1 with TRBJ1-1, with 9 bases fitting TRBD1. The CDR3 is 14 residues long. The trim removed 6 bases at V and 2 bases at J, leaving 7 bases unmatched. The germline CDR1 and CDR2 sequences are SQVTM and ANQGSEA.

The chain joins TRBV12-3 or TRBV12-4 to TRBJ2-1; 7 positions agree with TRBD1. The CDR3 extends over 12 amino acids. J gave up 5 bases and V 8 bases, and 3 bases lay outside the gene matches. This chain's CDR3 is CASGGQHNEQFF. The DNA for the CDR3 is TGTGCCAGCGGGGGACAGCACAATGAGCAGTTCTTC.

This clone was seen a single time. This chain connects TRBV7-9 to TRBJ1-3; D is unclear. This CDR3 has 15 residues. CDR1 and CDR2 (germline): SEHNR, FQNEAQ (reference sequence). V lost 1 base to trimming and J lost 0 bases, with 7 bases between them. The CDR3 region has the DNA TGTGCCAGCAGCTTAGGCGGTTTCTCTGGAAACACCATATATTTT. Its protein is CASSLGGFSGNTIYF.

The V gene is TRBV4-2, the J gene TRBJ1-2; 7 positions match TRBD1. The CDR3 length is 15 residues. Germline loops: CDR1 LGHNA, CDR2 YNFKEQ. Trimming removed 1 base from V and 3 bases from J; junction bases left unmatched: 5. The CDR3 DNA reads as TGTGCCAGCAGCCAAGGGGCAGGGACAGACTATGGCTACACCTTC. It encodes CASSQGAGTDYGYTF.

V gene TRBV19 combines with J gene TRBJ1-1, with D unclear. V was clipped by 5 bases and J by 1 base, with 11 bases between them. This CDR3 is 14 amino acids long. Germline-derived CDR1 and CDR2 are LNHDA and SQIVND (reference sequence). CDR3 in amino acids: CASSFSDGNTEAFF. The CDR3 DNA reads TGTGCCAGTAGTTTCTCGGACGGGAACACTGAAGCTTTCTTT.

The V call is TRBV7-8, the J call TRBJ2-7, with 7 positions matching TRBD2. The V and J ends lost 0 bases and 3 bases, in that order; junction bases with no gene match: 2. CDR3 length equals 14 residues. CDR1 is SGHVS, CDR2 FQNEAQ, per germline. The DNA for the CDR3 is TGTGCCAGCAGCTTAGCGGGGGGGAACTACGAGCAGTACTTC. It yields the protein CASSLAGGNYEQYF. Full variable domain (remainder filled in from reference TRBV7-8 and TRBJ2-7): GAGVSQSPRYKVAKRGQDVALRCDPISGHVSLFWYQQALGQGPEFLTYFQNEAQLDKSGLPSDRFFAERPEGSVSTLKIQRTQQEDSAVYLCASSLAGGNYEQYFGPGTRLTVT.

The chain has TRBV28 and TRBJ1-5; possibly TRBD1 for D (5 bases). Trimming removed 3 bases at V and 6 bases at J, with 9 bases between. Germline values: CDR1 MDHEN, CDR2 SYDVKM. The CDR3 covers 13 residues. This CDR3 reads CASSLTAAQPQHF. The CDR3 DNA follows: TGTGCCAGCAGTTTGACAGCGGCTCAGCCCCAGCATTTT. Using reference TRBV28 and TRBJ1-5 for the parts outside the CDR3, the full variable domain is DVKVTQSSRYLVKRTGEKVFLECVQDMDHENMFWYRQDPGLGLRLIYFSYDVKMKEKGDIPEGYSVSREKKERFSLILESASTNQTSMYLCASSLTAAQPQHFGDGTRLSIL.

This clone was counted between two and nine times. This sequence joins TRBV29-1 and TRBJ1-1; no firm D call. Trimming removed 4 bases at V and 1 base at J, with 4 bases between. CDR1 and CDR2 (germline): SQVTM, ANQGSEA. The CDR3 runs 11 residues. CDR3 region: CSVARNTEAFF. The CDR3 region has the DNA TGCAGCGTTGCGAGGAACACTGAAGCTTTCTTT.

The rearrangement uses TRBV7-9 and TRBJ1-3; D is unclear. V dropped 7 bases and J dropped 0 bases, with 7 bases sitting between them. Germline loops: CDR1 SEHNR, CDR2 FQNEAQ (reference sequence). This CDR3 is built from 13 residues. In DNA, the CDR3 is TGTGCCAGCAACCCGAGCTCTGGAAACACCATATATTTT. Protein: CASNPSSGNTIYF.

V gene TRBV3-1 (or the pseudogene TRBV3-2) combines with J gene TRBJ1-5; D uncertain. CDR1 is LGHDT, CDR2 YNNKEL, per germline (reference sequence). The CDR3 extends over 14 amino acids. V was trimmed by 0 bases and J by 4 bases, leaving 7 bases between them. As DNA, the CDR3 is TGTGCCAGCAGCCAAGAGACCTTAAATCAGCCCCAGCATTTT. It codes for CASSQETLNQPQHF.

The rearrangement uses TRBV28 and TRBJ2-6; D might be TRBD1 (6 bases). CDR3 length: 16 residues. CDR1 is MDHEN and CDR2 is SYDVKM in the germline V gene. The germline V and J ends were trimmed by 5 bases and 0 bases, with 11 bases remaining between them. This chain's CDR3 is CASSPRGFSGANVLTF. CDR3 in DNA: TGTGCCAGCAGTCCAAGGGGGTTCTCTGGGGCCAACGTCCTGACTTTC. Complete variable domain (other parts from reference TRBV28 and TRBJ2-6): DVKVTQSSRYLVKRTGEKVFLECVQDMDHENMFWYRQDPGLGLRLIYFSYDVKMKEKGDIPEGYSVSREKKERFSLILESASTNQTSMYLCASSPRGFSGANVLTFGAGSRLTVL.

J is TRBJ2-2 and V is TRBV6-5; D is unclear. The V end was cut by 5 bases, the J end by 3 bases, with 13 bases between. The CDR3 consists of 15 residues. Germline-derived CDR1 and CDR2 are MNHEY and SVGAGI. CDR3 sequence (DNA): TGTGCCAGCAGTCCCCCCCGCGGCGACACCGGGGAGCTGTTTTTT. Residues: CASSPPRGDTGELFF.

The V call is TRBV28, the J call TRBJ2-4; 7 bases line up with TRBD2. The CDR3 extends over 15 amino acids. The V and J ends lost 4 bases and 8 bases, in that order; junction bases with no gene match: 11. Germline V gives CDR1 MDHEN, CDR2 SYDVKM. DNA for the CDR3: TGTGCCAGCAGTTCCGATGTGTCGGCGGGGGACATTCAGTACTTC. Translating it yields CASSSDVSAGDIQYF.

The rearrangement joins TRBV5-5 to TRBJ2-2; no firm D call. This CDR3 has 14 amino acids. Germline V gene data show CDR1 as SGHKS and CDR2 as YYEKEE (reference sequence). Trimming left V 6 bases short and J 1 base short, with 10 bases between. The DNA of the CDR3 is TGTGCCAGCAACTTCGGTGTGAACACCGGGGAGCTGTTTTTT. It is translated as CASNFGVNTGELFF.

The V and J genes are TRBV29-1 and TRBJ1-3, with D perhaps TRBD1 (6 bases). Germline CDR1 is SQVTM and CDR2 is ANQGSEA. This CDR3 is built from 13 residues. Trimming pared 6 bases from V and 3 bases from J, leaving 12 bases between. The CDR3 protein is CSVSGVFGNTIYF. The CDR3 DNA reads TGCAGCGTCTCAGGGGTTTTTGGAAACACCATATATTTT. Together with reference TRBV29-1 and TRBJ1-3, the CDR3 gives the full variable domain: SAVISQKPSRDICQRGTSLTIQCQVDSQVTMMFWYRQQPGQSLTLIATANQGSEATYESGFVIDKFPISRPNLTFSTLTVSNMSPEDSSIYLCSVSGVFGNTIYFGEGSWLTVV.

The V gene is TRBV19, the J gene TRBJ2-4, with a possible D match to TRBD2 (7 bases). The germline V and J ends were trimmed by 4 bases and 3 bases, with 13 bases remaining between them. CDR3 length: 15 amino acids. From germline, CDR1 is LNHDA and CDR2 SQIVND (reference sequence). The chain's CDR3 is CASSTPGGGKNIQYF. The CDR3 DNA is TGTGCCAGTAGTACGCCGGGGGGCGGCAAAAACATTCAGTACTTC.